These T cell receptor beta chains were read from a single sample in a study of T-cell reconstitution after alpha-beta-depleted transplantation in children. TCRdb passed the PCR reads through MiXCR, listing each CDR3 protein once. The sample lists hundreds of thousands of distinct CDR3 sequences, approximately 20% occurring once. The sample in question was PBMCs from the stem cell graft donor, obtained from the stem cell graft. Source of these receptors: a human donor who donated a stem cell graft to a child with acute lymphoblastic leukemia. The CDR3 runs from the conserved cysteine through the conserved F or W. The D gene is left open where the match is weak. Some rows have no size entry. The others give once, few or many, or a class for an expanded clone.

CDR3aa | CDR3nt | j_gene | abundance | v_gene | d_gene
CASSQDLTGALVYSYTF | TGTGCCAGCAGCCAAGATCTGACAGGGGCCCTCGTTTACAGCTACACCTTC | TRBJ1-2 | few | TRBV3-1 | TRBD1
CASSLIGGDQETQYF | TGTGCCAGCAGCTTAATTGGCGGGGACCAAGAGACCCAGTACTTC | TRBJ2-5 | NA | TRBV7-9 | NA
CATSRDWESKKQYF | TGTGCCACCAGCAGAGACTGGGAAAGTAAGAAGCAGTACTTC | TRBJ2-7 | once | TRBV15 | NA
CASSTLAGGSFLDTQYF | TGTGCCAGCAGTACCCTAGCGGGAGGCTCTTTTTTGGATACGCAGTATTTT | TRBJ2-3 | NA | TRBV6-1 | TRBD2
CASSDTTGYSNQPQHF | TGTGCCAGCAGCGATACGACAGGGTATAGCAATCAGCCCCAGCATTTT | TRBJ1-5 | NA | TRBV5-6 | TRBD1
CASSSVTSGDETQYF | TGTGCCAGCAGCTCAGTTACTAGCGGCGACGAGACCCAGTACTTC | TRBJ2-5 | NA | TRBV5-6 | TRBD2
CASAGRRPQETQYF | TGTGCCAGCGCGGGCCGACGGCCTCAAGAGACCCAGTACTTC | TRBJ2-5 | NA | TRBV11-2 | NA
CASSVVEEEDEQFF | TGTGCCAGCAGCGTAGTTGAGGAGGAGGATGAGCAGTTCTTC | TRBJ2-1 | NA | TRBV9 | NA
CATGAGPHLEGLFF | TGTGCCACCGGAGCGGGGCCCCACCTTGAGGGGCTGTTTTTT | TRBJ2-2 | NA | TRBV2 | TRBD2
CASTIDVNTEAFF | TGTGCCAGTACCATTGACGTGAACACTGAAGCTTTCTTT | TRBJ1-1 | NA | TRBV19 | NA
CASSLEGRSGSYEQYF | TGCGCCAGCAGCTTGGAAGGGAGAAGTGGGTCCTACGAGCAGTACTTC | TRBJ2-7 | NA | TRBV5-1 | NA
CASSPDGTGGYSPLHF | TGTGCCAGCAGTCCCGATGGGACGGGGGGATATTCACCCCTCCACTTT | TRBJ1-6 | few | TRBV12-3/TRBV12-4 | NA
CASRPQGVQGANTGELFF | TGTGCCAGCAGGCCTCAGGGGGTACAGGGAGCGAACACCGGGGAGCTGTTTTTT | TRBJ2-2 | NA | TRBV11-1 | TRBD1
CASSRSGQTFEHEQYF | TGTGCCAGCAGTCGGTCGGGACAGACCTTCGAGCACGAGCAGTACTTC | TRBJ2-7 | NA | TRBV11-2 | TRBD1
CSAGLGRLSDTQYF | TGCAGTGCGGGACTAGGCCGCTTATCAGATACGCAGTATTTT | TRBJ2-3 | many | TRBV20-1 | TRBD2
CASSGLASDSQYF | TGTGCCAGCAGTGGACTAGCATCGGACAGTCAGTACTTC | TRBJ2-4 | NA | TRBV2 | NA
CSVEQTNTDTQYF | TGCAGCGTTGAGCAGACAAACACAGATACGCAGTATTTT | TRBJ2-3 | NA | TRBV29-1 | NA
CASSLAYQNEQFF | TGCGCCAGCAGCTTGGCCTATCAGAATGAGCAGTTCTTC | TRBJ2-1 | NA | TRBV5-1 | NA
CASSSTTSNTDTQYF | TGTGCCAGCAGCTCCACAACTAGCAACACAGATACGCAGTATTTT | TRBJ2-3 | few | TRBV7-7 | NA
CASSLAQPSYNEQFF | TGCGCCAGCAGCTTGGCCCAGCCCTCCTACAATGAGCAGTTCTTC | TRBJ2-1 | few | TRBV5-1 | NA
CSAGIAGTDTQYF | TGCAGTGCCGGTATAGCGGGAACAGATACGCAGTATTTT | TRBJ2-3 | NA | TRBV20-1 | TRBD2
CASSLLGGATDTQYF | TGTGCCAGCAGCTTACTGGGGGGCGCCACAGATACGCAGTATTTT | TRBJ2-3 | NA | TRBV11-2 | NA
CASRTRGDRENTGELFF | TGTGCCAGCAGGACCAGGGGGGACAGGGAGAACACCGGGGAGCTGTTTTTT | TRBJ2-2 | NA | TRBV6-1 | TRBD1
CASTRTVLAGELFF | TGTGCCAGTACAAGGACAGTGCTCGCCGGGGAGCTGTTTTTT | TRBJ2-2 | few | TRBV19 | NA